These T cell receptor beta chains were read from a single sample in a study of response to subunit inactivated influenza vaccine. MiXCR, run by TCRdb on the RT-PCR reads, gives a single entry per CDR3 protein. The sample has almost 600,000 distinct CDR3 sequences; approximately 15% are singletons. The starting material was PBMCs from blood, obtained roughly 12 days after vaccination. Receptors originate from a man in his fifties or sixties who received an inactivated influenza vaccine. Each CDR3 is given with its conserved first and last residue. D genes are given only for firm matches. Size values are once, few and many counts, or a class for expanded clones, and some rows have none.

TRBJ2-1	few	.	TRBV29-1	TGCAGCGTTGAAGAATGGACGGAGAGCTCCTACAATGAGCAGTTCTTC	CSVEEWTESSYNEQFF
TRBJ1-2	few	.	TRBV28	TGTGCCAGCAGCGCGATGGGGTTAGGCTATGGCTACACCTTC	CASSAMGLGYGYTF
TRBJ1-1	.	.	TRBV7-2	TGTGCCAGCAGCCCTAGGCAGATAACTGAAGCTTTCTTT	CASSPRQITEAFF
TRBJ1-2	many	.	TRBV5-1	TGCGCCAGCAGCTTGTACGGGGACTATGGCTACACCTTC	CASSLYGDYGYTF
TRBJ1-1	.	.	TRBV4-1	TGCGCCAGCAGCCCCTCCAAGGGGTACGCAGCTTTCTTT	CASSPSKGYAAFF
TRBJ2-1	.	TRBD2	TRBV3-1	TGTGCCAGCAGCCGCCAGAGCGGGGGGGCCCCTAATGAGCAGTTCTTC	CASSRQSGGAPNEQFF
TRBJ2-5	.	.	TRBV4-2	TGTGCCAGCAGCCAAGAAACTAGACAAGAGACCCAGTACTTC	CASSQETRQETQYF
TRBJ2-2	.	.	TRBV6-1	TGTGCCAGCAGTACCCCCGGGGGCACCGGGGAGCTGTTTTTT	CASSTPGGTGELFF
TRBJ2-1	.	.	TRBV5-5	TGTGCCAGCAGCGCCGTGGGGGCGGGGAGCTCCTACAATGAGCAGTTCTTC	CASSAVGAGSSYNEQFF
TRBJ1-5	.	TRBD1	TRBV5-6	TGTGCCAGCAGCTTCGGGACAGGGCAGCAGCCCCAGCATTTT	CASSFGTGQQPQHF
TRBJ1-1	few	TRBD1	TRBV18	TGTGCCAGCTCACTCGGACAGGGCCGTGAAGCTTTCTTT	CASSLGQGREAFF
TRBJ1-1	few	TRBD1	TRBV3-1	TGTGCCAGCAGCCAAAGGGGAGGGGGCGGAACTGAAGCTTTCTTT	CASSQRGGGGTEAFF
TRBJ2-5	few	TRBD1	TRBV29-1	TGCAGCGTTGAGATTGGGACAGTTGGAGAGACCCAGTACTTC	CSVEIGTVGETQYF
TRBJ2-2	many	.	TRBV6-2/TRBV6-3	TGTGCCAGCAGTAACGGGGGTACAAACACCGGGGAGCTGTTTTTT	CASSNGGTNTGELFF
TRBJ2-4	.	TRBD2	TRBV6-2/TRBV6-3	TGTGCCAGCAGTTATGTTTCCTCGGCGGGGGGGCCGGTCCCTGGCGCCAAAAACATTCAGTACTTC	CASSYVSSAGGPVPGAKNIQYF
TRBJ2-1	few	TRBD1	TRBV6-1	TGTGCCAGCAGACTCCGGGACAGGGGTTACAATGAGCAGTTCTTC	CASRLRDRGYNEQFF
TRBJ1-6	many	.	TRBV7-9	TGTGCCAGCAGCCCAAGTAGCTCCTATAATTCACCCCTCCACTTT	CASSPSSSYNSPLHF
TRBJ2-7	few	TRBD2	TRBV7-6	TGTGCCAGCAGCTTAGAGGCGGAGTCTAGCGGGGGCCGACCGTACGAGCAGTACTTC	CASSLEAESSGGRPYEQYF
TRBJ2-7	.	TRBD1	TRBV10-1	TGCGCCAGCAGCGCCAGCGGGACAGGGGACTACGAGCAGTACTTC	CASSASGTGDYEQYF
TRBJ1-5	.	.	TRBV7-2	TGTGCCAGCAGCCGACGGGGGGAGGTGCAGCCCCAGCATTTT	CASSRRGEVQPQHF